What follows is one T cell receptor (beta chain) and its context. Its cognate antigen is unknown. This may be a read error, as it is one base from a much larger clone. The data stem from a study of CD8+CD57+ T cells in acquired aplastic anemia. Study-level information: An average of approximately 11 million reads for CD4+ cells was obtained from healthy donors.

Study-wide results and caveats: Between patients and controls, about 31 CD8+ CDR3 sequences were found in common. No significant patient-versus-control difference appeared in CD8+ Simpson's diversity.

Template material for TCR beta VDJ and CDR3 profiling consisted of genomic DNA. TCRdb analysed the reads with MiXCR anew, one entry per CDR3 protein. The sample has about 170,000 distinct CDR3 sequences, about 60% seen once. The sequence was obtained from a human donor in good health. Sample: sorted CD4+, CD8+, or CD8+CD57+ T cells (not recorded which) from PBMCs.

The CDR3 reads CSARDQGGPGNAIYF. As DNA, the CDR3 is TGCAGTGCTAGAGATCAGGGGGGTCCGGGAAACGCCATATATTTT. The chain is built from TRBV20-1 and TRBJ1-3; 7 bases map to TRBD1. Germline CDR1 is DFQATT and CDR2 is SNEGSKA (reference sequence). There are 15 residues in the CDR3.